These 8 T cell receptor beta chains share one sample of origin, sequenced in a study of blood T cell repertoires in COVID-19. The assay was immunoSEQ multiplex PCR, and TCRdb's table has in-frame clones only and misses some. The sample has almost 500,000 clones; 88% are singletons. The sequencing sample was made of PBMCs or T cells enriched from blood (not recorded which). These receptors were obtained from a woman in her sixties who had recovered from COVID-19.

The chain joins TRBV1 to TRBJ1-5; the table calls TRBD1, which could not be checked here. TRBV1 is described as a pseudogene. This CDR3 has 18 residues. The CDR3 reads CTSSQDGQGTAFDQPQHF. DNA for the CDR3: TGCACCAGCAGCCAAGACGGACAGGGAACGGCCTTCGATCAGCCCCAGCATTTT.

This clone has a single count. V and J are TRBV24-1 and TRBJ1-5, with 10 nucleotides matching TRBD1. CDR1 is KGHDR and CDR2 is SFDVKD in the germline V gene. The CDR3 spans 14 residues. V lost 5 bases and J lost 5; bases outside the gene matches: 2. CDR3: CATSGQGAYQPQHF. CDR3 coding DNA: TGTGCCACCAGTGGACAGGGGGCGTATCAGCCCCAGCATTTT.

The gene calls are TRBV28 and TRBJ1-1; TRBD1 aligns across 7 bases. The germline gives CDR1 MDHEN, CDR2 SYDVKM. The J segment lost 3 bases and the V segment lost 2 bases, leaving 6 bases of the junction unmatched. The length of the CDR3 is 15 residues. The CDR3 nucleotides read TGTGCCAGCAGTTTACCAGGGGGTTCGGACACTGAAGCTTTCTTT. Its translation is CASSLPGGSDTEAFF.

The sample holds one count of this clone. The chain is built from TRBV10-3 and TRBJ1-2; D is uncertain. V was pared by 2 bases and J by 4 bases, with 11 bases between. Germline V lookup: CDR1 ENHRY, CDR2 SYGVKD. The CDR3 is made up of 14 amino acids. The CDR3 reads CAISETTLGYGYTF. The CDR3 DNA follows: TGTGCCATCAGTGAGACTACCCTTGGCTATGGCTACACCTTC.

This rearrangement joins TRBV18 to TRBJ2-7, with 10 bases aligning to TRBD1. Germline V gives CDR1 KGHSH, CDR2 LQKENI. Trimming took 3 bases from V and 3 from J; bases not matched to a gene: 5. CDR3 length: 15 amino acids. The CDR3 is CASSPGQGGVYEQYF. The DNA of the CDR3 is TGTGCCAGCTCACCCGGACAGGGGGGGGTCTACGAGCAGTACTTC.

This clone appeared a single time. V usage is TRBV7-2 and J usage is TRBJ2-4, with D possibly TRBD2 on 5 matching bases. Germline loops: CDR1 SGHTA, CDR2 FQGNSA. V lost 2 bases to trimming and J lost 7 bases, with 15 bases between them. This CDR3 is 15 amino acids long. The CDR3 spells CASSLNVLARNIQYF. DNA for the CDR3: TGTGCCAGCAGCTTAAACGTCCTAGCACGGAACATTCAGTACTTC.

In its sample, this clone was seen a few times. This rearrangement joins TRBV6-5 to TRBJ2-7; the D gene is possibly TRBD1 (5 bases). This CDR3 has 14 amino acids. V dropped 6 bases and J dropped 3 bases, with 15 bases sitting between them. Germline V CDR1 and CDR2: MNHEY, SVGAGI. CDR3 region: CASSREIEGYEQYV. CDR3 nucleotide sequence: TGTGCCAGCAGCAGGGAAATCGAAGGCTACGAGCAGTACGTC.

The chain employs TRBV19 and TRBJ2-1; D gene uncertain. In germline, CDR1 is LNHDA, CDR2 SQIVND (reference sequence). The length of the CDR3 is 15 residues. Trimming removed 2 bases at V and 0 bases at J, with 8 bases between. The CDR3 bases are TGTGCCAGTAGTATATCCTCCTACTCCTACAATGAGCAGTTCTTC. It translates to CASSISSYSYNEQFF.